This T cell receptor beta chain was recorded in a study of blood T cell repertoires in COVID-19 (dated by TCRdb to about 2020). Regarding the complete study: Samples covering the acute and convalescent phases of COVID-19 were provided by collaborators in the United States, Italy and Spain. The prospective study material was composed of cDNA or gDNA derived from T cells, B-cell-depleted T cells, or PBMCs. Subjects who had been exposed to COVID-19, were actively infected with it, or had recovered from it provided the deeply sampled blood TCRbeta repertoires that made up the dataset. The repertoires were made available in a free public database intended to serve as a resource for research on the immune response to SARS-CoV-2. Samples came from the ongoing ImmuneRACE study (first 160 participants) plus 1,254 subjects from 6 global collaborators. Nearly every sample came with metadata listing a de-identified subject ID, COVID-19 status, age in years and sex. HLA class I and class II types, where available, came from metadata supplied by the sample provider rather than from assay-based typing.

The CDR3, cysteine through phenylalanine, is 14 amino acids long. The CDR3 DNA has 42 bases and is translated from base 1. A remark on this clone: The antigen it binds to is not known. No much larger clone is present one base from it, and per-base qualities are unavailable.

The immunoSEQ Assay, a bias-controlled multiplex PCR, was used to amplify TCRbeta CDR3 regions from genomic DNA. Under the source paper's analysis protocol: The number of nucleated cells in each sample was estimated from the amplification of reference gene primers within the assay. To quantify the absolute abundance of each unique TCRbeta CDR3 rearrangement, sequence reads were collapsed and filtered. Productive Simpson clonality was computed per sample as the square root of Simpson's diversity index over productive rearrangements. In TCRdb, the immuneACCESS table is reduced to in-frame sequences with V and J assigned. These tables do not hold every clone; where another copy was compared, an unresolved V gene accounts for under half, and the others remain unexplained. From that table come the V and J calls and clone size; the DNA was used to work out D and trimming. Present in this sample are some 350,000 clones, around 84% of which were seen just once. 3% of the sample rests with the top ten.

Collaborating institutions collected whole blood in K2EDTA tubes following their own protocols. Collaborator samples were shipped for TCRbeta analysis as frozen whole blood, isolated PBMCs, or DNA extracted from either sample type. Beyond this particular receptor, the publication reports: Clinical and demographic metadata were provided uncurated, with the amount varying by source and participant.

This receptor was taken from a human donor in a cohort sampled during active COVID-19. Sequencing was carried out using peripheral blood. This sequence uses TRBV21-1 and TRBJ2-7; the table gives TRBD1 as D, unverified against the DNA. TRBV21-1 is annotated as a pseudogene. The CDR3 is CASSKPGELYEQYF. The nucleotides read TGTGCCAGCAGCAAACCAGGGGAACTCTACGAGCAGTACTTC.